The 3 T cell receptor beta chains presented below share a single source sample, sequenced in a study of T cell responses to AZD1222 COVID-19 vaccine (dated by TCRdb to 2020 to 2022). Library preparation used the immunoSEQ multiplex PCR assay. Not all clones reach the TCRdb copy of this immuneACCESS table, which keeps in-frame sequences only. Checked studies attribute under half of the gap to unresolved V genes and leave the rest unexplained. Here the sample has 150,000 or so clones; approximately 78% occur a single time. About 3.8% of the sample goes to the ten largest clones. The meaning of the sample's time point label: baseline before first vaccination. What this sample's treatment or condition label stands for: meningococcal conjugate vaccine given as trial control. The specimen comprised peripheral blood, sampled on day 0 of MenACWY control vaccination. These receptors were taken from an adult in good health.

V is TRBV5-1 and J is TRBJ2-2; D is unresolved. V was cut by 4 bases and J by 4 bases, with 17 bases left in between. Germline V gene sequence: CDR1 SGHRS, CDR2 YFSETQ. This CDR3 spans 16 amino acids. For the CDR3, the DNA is TGCGCCAGCAGCCCCGCTGCGGCCGGCCTCACCGGGGAGCTGTTTTTT. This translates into CASSPAAAGLTGELFF.

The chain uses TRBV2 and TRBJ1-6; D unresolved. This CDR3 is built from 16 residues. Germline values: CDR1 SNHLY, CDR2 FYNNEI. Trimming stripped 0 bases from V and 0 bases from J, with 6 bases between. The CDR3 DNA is TGTGCCAGCAGTGAAGCCCTAAGCTCCTATAATTCACCCCTCCACTTT. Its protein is CASSEALSSYNSPLHF. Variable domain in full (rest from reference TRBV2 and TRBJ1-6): EPEVTQTPSHQVTQMGQEVILRCVPISNHLYFYWYRQILGQKVEFLVSFYNNEISEKSEIFDDQFSVERPDGSNFTLKIRSTKLEDSAMYFCASSEALSSYNSPLHFGNGTRLTVT.

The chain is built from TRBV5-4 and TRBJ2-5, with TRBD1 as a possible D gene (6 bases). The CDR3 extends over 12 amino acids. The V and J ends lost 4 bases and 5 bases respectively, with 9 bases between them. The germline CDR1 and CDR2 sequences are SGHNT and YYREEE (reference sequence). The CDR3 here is CASSRDKETQYF. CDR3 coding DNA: TGTGCCAGCAGCCGGGACAAGGAGACCCAGTACTTC.